One T cell receptor (beta chain) is described in this entry. Its specificity is unknown. PCR employed 60 Vbeta and 13 Jbeta primers. The method was immunoSEQ multiplex PCR; TCRdb's version includes in-frame clones alone and lacks a portion of them. The sample lists about 130,000 clones; about 79% were seen once. The entry originates in a study of cytomegalovirus exposure and HLA in healthy donors. Overall study results and limits: The likely origin of a cluster of highly shared sequence variants was a sequencing artifact.

Sequencing was carried out using PBMCs. The receptor comes from a female donor in good health and CMV-seropositive.

In DNA, the CDR3 is TGTGCCAGCAGTGACTCGTGCAGGGACAGGGGGCGCATTCTTAAATACGAGCAGTACTTC. Encoded protein: CASSDSCRDRGRILKYEQYF. The genes are TRBV6-4 and TRBJ2-7; 12 nucleotides align to TRBD1. CDR1 and CDR2 (germline): MRHNA, SNTAGT. J lost 4 bases, V lost 0 bases, and 16 bases had no gene match. The CDR3 consists of 20 residues.